This T cell receptor (beta chain) is from a study of blood T cell repertoires in COVID-19. Overall study context: The origin of the acute and convalescent COVID-19 samples was the United States, Italy and Spain. T cells, B-cell-depleted T cells, or PBMCs supplied cDNA or gDNA.

In the authors' workflow: Nucleated cell number was recorded as an estimate derived from reference gene primer amplification. Some clones are missing from TCRdb's copy, which holds only in-frame ones; the method was immunoSEQ multiplex PCR. That table furnishes V, J and clone size, whereas the DNA furnished D and trimming. Among roughly 70,000 clones listed, roughly four fifths were seen once. V lost 3 bases and J lost 4, with 16 bases in between. Germline loops: CDR1 MNHNS, CDR2 SASEGT. This CDR3 spans 16 amino acids. The sequenced sample consisted of peripheral blood. This clonotype originated in a woman aged 55-69 years with acute or convalescent COVID-19. V is TRBV6-1 and J is TRBJ1-5, with a possible D match to TRBD1 (5 bases). CDR3 coding DNA: TGTGCCAGCAGTGAGGCGGCGGGGGTGCAGAATCAGCCCCAGCATTTT. It encodes CASSEAAGVQNQPQHF.